The entry that follows covers one T cell receptor beta chain sequence. Its antigen is not identified. The germline gene is not matched at one end of the junction; a read error may be the cause. This specimen belongs to a study of OX40 agonist ivuxolimab in advanced cancers. About the research overall: Melanoma, hepatocellular carcinoma, head and neck or renal cell cancer occurred in dose-escalation patients. Three patients had partial responses: one hepatocellular carcinoma, two cutaneous melanoma.

Sequencing used immunoSEQ multiplex PCR; TCRdb keeps in-frame clones, though not all of them. The sample records roughly 64,000 clones, approximately 88% being singletons. General study findings and limits: Clonal expansion in partial responders at 0.1-3.0 mg/kg ranked among the lowest. Antigen specificity remained undetermined for the expanded peripheral T cells.

The sample consisted of CD4+ or CD8+ T cells sorted from blood, taken in a trial of the OX40 agonist ivuxolimab. The TCR was taken from an adult with an advanced solid tumor such as melanoma, head and neck, liver or kidney cancer.

The CDR3 region has the DNA TGTGCTAGCAGCCGAAGGGGGACCCAAGAGACCCAGTACTTC. The encoded protein is CASSRRGTQETQYF. The chain recombines TRBV7-7 with TRBJ2-5; TRBD1 is a possible D gene (6 bases). The CDR3 extends over 14 amino acids. The germline gives CDR1 SSHAT, CDR2 FNYEAQ (reference sequence).